The clone carrying this T cell receptor beta chain was seen a handful of times. Its specificity is not known. A sample-barcoded 5' primer and a J-beta primer mix were used in a second PCR of roughly 7 to 11 cycles. A 12-random-nucleotide template-switch adaptor tagged each cDNA molecule. TCRdb reprocessed the 5' RACE reads with MiXCR, giving one entry per CDR3 protein. The data hold 750,000 to 950,000 distinct CDR3 sequences, with around 25% observed a single time. The data were obtained in a study of blood T cells in healthy people across ages. Study outcomes and limitations: Naive T cell percentage and TCR beta diversity correlated strongly.

V lost 7 bases to trimming and J lost 7 bases, with 25 bases between them. The CDR3 spans 16 residues. Germline V gene lookup returns CDR1 SQVTM and CDR2 ANQGSEA. Every sample gave at least 5 micrograms of total RNA when it was extracted. These data were likewise used in another study, on T cells of mothers and their children. From that report: A few healthy Caucasian mothers, along with their six children, were the donors.

This chain connects TRBV29-1 to TRBJ1-4; D unresolved. The origin of this receptor is a boy aged 5 to 17 in good health. The sample comprised blood. CDR3 sequence reads: CSAHEPKSAGGEKLFF. The DNA of the CDR3 is TGCAGCGCCCACGAGCCTAAAAGTGCGGGAGGTGAAAAACTGTTTTTT.